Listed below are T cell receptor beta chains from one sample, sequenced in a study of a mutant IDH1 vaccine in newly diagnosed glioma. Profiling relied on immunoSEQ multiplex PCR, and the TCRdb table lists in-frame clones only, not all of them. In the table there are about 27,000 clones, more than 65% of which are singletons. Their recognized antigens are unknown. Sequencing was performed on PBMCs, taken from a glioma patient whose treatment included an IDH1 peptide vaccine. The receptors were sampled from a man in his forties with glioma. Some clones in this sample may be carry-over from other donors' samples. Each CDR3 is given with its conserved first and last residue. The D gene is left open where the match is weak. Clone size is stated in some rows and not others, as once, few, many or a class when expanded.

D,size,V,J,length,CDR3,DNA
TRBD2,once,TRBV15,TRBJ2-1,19,CATSGYNLGTSGDYNEQFF,TGTGCCACCAGCGGCTATAACTTAGGGACTAGCGGGGACTACAATGAGCAGTTCTTC
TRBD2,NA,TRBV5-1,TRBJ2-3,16,CASSRTSGGRADTQYF,TGCGCCAGCAGCCGTACTAGCGGGGGGAGGGCAGATACGCAGTATTTT
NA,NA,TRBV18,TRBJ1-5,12,CASSLGDQPQHF,TGTGCCAGCTCACTAGGGGATCAGCCCCAGCATTTT
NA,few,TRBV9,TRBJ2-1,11,CASSVDDEQFF,TGTGCCAGCAGCGTAGACGATGAGCAGTTCTTC
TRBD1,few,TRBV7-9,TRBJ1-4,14,CASSPRTGEEKLFF,TGTGCCAGCAGCCCTCGGACAGGGGAAGAAAAACTGTTTTTT
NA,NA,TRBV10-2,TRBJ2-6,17,CATNPGPSNSGANVLTF,TGCGCCACCAATCCGGGACCTTCCAACTCTGGGGCCAACGTCCTGACTTTC
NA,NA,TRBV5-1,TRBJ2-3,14,CASSVRGRTDTQYF,TGCGCCAGCAGCGTCCGGGGAAGGACAGATACGCAGTATTTT
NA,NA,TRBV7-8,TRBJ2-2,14,CASSLALVTGELFF,TGTGCCAGCAGCTTAGCGTTGGTCACCGGGGAGCTGTTTTTT
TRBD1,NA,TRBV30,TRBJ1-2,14,CAWRGTGGSEGYTF,TGTGCCTGGAGGGGGACAGGGGGCAGTGAAGGCTACACCTTC
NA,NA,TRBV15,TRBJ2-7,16,CATSRVRTGLLYEQYF,TGTGCCACCAGCAGAGTTCGAACAGGCCTACTCTACGAGCAGTACTTC
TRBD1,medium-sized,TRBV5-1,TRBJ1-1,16,CASSLGRGLANTEAFF,TGCGCCAGCAGCTTGGGGAGGGGGCTTGCGAACACTGAAGCTTTCTTT
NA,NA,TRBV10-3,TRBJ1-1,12,CAISVGDTEAFF,TGTGCCATCAGTGTAGGGGACACTGAAGCTTTCTTT
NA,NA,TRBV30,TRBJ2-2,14,CAWRVRGDTGELFF,TGTGCCTGGAGAGTCAGGGGCGACACCGGGGAGCTGTTTTTT